One T cell receptor beta chain is described in this entry. The antigen is undetermined. V lost 6 bases to trimming and J lost 5 bases, with 11 bases between them. CDR3 length: 13 residues. Germline V gives CDR1 SQVTM, CDR2 ANQGSEA. This sample is part of a study of T cells in localized non-small cell lung cancer. Regarding the study as a whole: Adjacent lung was found to contain a median about 50 of the top 100 tumor clones. Prolonged overall survival went with higher T cell density in the blood. Uninvolved adjacent lung, not tumor, had the highest T cell clonality. Tumor samples were not multi-region, leaving intratumor heterogeneity unexcluded.

Libraries were prepared by immunoSEQ multiplex PCR; TCRdb keeps only in-frame clonotypes and omits some of them. Of roughly 30,000 clones listed, roughly 90% are singletons. The J gene is TRBJ1-6, the V gene TRBV29-1; D might be TRBD1 (5 bases). The specimen comprised peripheral blood, sampled before any cancer treatment. This clonotype was sampled from a female donor over 55 with stage I lung adenocarcinoma. The chain's CDR3 is CSVLDTNNSPLHF. CDR3 bases: TGCAGCGTATTGGACACTAATAATTCACCCCTCCACTTT.